The entry below describes one TCR beta chain. This sample stems from a study of lymphopenia after photon versus proton radiotherapy. Germline assignment: CDR1 SGHTA and CDR2 FQGTGA. The CDR3 contains 14 residues. V lost 6 bases and J lost 4, with 16 bases in between. Method: immunoSEQ multiplex PCR; TCRdb's copy keeps in-frame clones and lacks some. Of tens of thousands of clones listed, about 87% were seen once; the top ten hold 14%. This sequence originates from a woman in her 70s with pancreatic cancer. This material consisted of peripheral blood, taken from a patient treated with proton-based radiotherapy. This sequence joins TRBV7-3 and TRBJ2-7; D is perhaps TRBD2 (6 bases). The CDR3 bases are TGTGCCAGCAGGTACCAGGCGGGATCTTACGAGCAGTACTTC. It yields the protein CASRYQAGSYEQYF.